These 23 T cell receptor beta chains came from one sample sequenced in a study of shared clonotypes between healthy human individuals. Clones were read by immunoSEQ multiplex PCR, and TCRdb kept only the in-frame ones, dropping some. The sample contains 600,000 to 800,000 clones, roughly 72% of which appear only once. Sequencing used memory CD4+ T cells sorted from blood. As for subset: CD45RA-negative fraction. These receptors were taken from a woman between 25 and 40 years old in good health.

The chain joins TRBV5-6 to TRBJ2-1; D unresolved. Trimming left V 4 bases short and J 0 bases short, with 14 bases between. There are 16 residues in the CDR3. Germline V lookup: CDR1 SGHDT, CDR2 YYEEEE. CDR3 protein: CASSPAPQSSYNEQFF. CDR3 coding DNA: TGTGCCAGCAGCCCGGCTCCTCAATCCTCCTACAATGAGCAGTTCTTC.

The chain employs TRBV13 and TRBJ2-5; D is undetermined. V lost 0 bases and J lost 1, with 6 bases in between. This CDR3 spans 14 amino acids. Germline CDR1 and CDR2: PRHDT and FYEKMQ (reference sequence). DNA for the CDR3: TGTGCCAGCAGCTTAGGAGCTATCCAAGAGACCCAGTACTTC. This gives the protein CASSLGAIQETQYF.

DNA for the CDR3: TGCGCCAGCAGCCAAGCGGGACTAGCGGGGTTGGGTAGCACAGATACGCAGTATTTT. Protein product: CASSQAGLAGLGSTDTQYF. The chain links TRBV4-1 to TRBJ2-3, with TRBD2 matching over 13 bases. The CDR3 extends over 19 amino acids. CDR1 and CDR2 (germline): MGHRA, YSYEKL. V trimming: 1 base; J trimming: 0 bases; junction bases outside the gene matches: 7.

This chain connects TRBV5-3 to TRBJ2-5, with 8 bases aligning to TRBD1. TRBV5-3 counts as an open reading frame of uncertain function. CDR3 size: 16 residues. V lost 4 bases to trimming and J lost 7 bases; unmatched junction nucleotides: 15. This CDR3 reads CARSIRRTGTKVTQYF. The DNA for the CDR3 is TGTGCCAGAAGCATACGACGGACAGGGACAAAAGTGACCCAGTACTTC.

The chain links TRBV15 to TRBJ1-3; D may be TRBD1 (5 bases). This CDR3 has 16 amino acids. Germline V gene lookup returns CDR1 LNHNV and CDR2 YYDKDF (reference sequence). V was shortened by 5 bases and J by 2 bases, with 16 bases between the two germline ends. For the CDR3, the DNA is TGTGCCACCAGCCCCCAGAGCAGGGCAGCTGGAAACACCATATATTTT. Translation: CATSPQSRAAGNTIYF.

This clone appeared once. The chain is built from TRBV30 and TRBJ2-1; possibly TRBD1 for D (6 bases). The CDR3 runs to 15 residues. V was pared by 3 bases and J by 4 bases, with 16 bases between. Germline CDR1 reads GTSNPN; CDR2 reads SVGIG (reference sequence). The CDR3 is CAWREPQGLYNEQFF. CDR3 DNA: TGTGCCTGGAGAGAACCCCAGGGGCTTTACAATGAGCAGTTCTTC. Supplemented by reference TRBV30 and TRBJ2-1, the full variable domain reads SQTIHQWPATLVQPVGSPLSLECTVEGTSNPNLYWYRQAAGRGLQLLFYSVGIGQISSEVPQNLSASRPQDRQFILSSKKLLLSDSGFYLCAWREPQGLYNEQFFGPGTRLTVL.

This clone occurred a few times. The chain combines TRBV2 with TRBJ2-1, with a possible D match to TRBD1 (6 bases). Per germline, CDR1 SNHLY and CDR2 FYNNEI. Trimming removed 5 bases from V and 9 bases from J, with 17 bases in between. CDR3 length: 14 residues. The CDR3 DNA reads as TGTGCCAGCAGTAACGACAGGAGAGGGATTGAGCAGTTCTTC. This codes for CASSNDRRGIEQFF.

This clone appeared a few times. The genes are TRBV6-1 and TRBJ2-7; 12 nucleotides match TRBD2. Per germline, CDR1 MNHNS and CDR2 SASEGT. The CDR3 length is 14 residues. The junction had 1 base not matched to a gene; V was cut back by 4 bases and J by 3 bases. As DNA, the CDR3 is TGTGCCAGCAGTGGGGGACTAGCGGGCTACGAGCAGTACTTC. Amino acids: CASSGGLAGYEQYF.

Comment on this clone: The same CDR3 arises from other DNA sequences in this sample as well. The chain carries TRBV7-9 and TRBJ1-1; a weak D match, TRBD1 (5 bases). CDR1 SEHNR and CDR2 FQNEAQ come from the germline V gene (reference sequence). Trimming shortened V by 5 bases and J by 1 base, and 8 bases separated the two germline ends. The CDR3 consists of 13 residues. The CDR3 nucleotides read TGTGCCAGCAGCCGGGACGGGAACACTGAAGCTTTCTTT. It yields the protein CASSRDGNTEAFF.

The genes are TRBV28 and TRBJ2-5; TRBD1 or TRBD2 may be the D gene (7 bases each). Germline V gene data show CDR1 as MDHEN and CDR2 as SYDVKM. Trimming left V 3 bases short and J 9 bases short, with 17 bases between. This CDR3 has 14 residues. The CDR3 region is CASSFGQAREAQYF. DNA of the CDR3: TGTGCCAGCAGTTTCGGACAGGCACGGGAGGCCCAGTACTTC.

The count of this clone is one. V and J are TRBV7-2 and TRBJ2-2; D is unresolved. V lost 3 bases to trimming and J lost 0 bases, with 5 bases between them. In germline, CDR1 is SGHTA, CDR2 FQGNSA. The CDR3 extends over 14 amino acids. CDR3 nucleotides: TGTGCCAGCAGCTTCGTACCGAACACCGGGGAGCTGTTTTTT. This sequence encodes CASSFVPNTGELFF.

This clone occurred a few times. V is TRBV2 and J is TRBJ1-5, with D possibly matching TRBD1 (5 bases). The CDR3 totals 13 residues. Trimming stripped 6 bases from V and 5 bases from J, with 11 bases between. Germline CDR1 and CDR2: SNHLY and FYNNEI. This CDR3 is CASRSTGYQPQHF. The DNA of the CDR3 is TGTGCCAGCAGGAGTACAGGATATCAGCCCCAGCATTTT.

The chain uses TRBV2 and TRBJ2-1, with D perhaps TRBD1 (5 bases). Germline V gives CDR1 SNHLY, CDR2 FYNNEI. Trimming shortened V by 7 bases and J by 7 bases, and 8 bases separated the two germline ends. The CDR3 is 11 amino acids. CDR3 in amino acids: CASKGWNEQFF. DNA of the CDR3: TGTGCCAGCAAGGGGTGGAATGAGCAGTTCTTC. Drawing the rest from reference TRBV2 and TRBJ2-1, the complete variable domain is EPEVTQTPSHQVTQMGQEVILRCVPISNHLYFYWYRQILGQKVEFLVSFYNNEISEKSEIFDDQFSVERPDGSNFTLKIRSTKLEDSAMYFCASKGWNEQFFGPGTRLTVL.

The DNA for the CDR3 is TGTGCCAGCAGTGAAATCTTTGAGCAGTTCTTC. Its protein is CASSEIFEQFF. J is TRBJ2-1 and V is TRBV2; D uncertain. Germline V lookup: CDR1 SNHLY, CDR2 FYNNEI. This CDR3 is built from 11 residues. V lost 2 bases and J 9 bases, leaving 5 bases between the germline ends.

The chain employs TRBV6-6 and TRBJ1-4; D uncertain. This CDR3 is built from 16 residues. Trimming left V 6 bases short and J 7 bases short, with 21 bases between. The germline gives CDR1 MNHNY, CDR2 SVGAGI (reference sequence). This CDR3 is CASSLGEMVIGEKLFF. The CDR3 nucleotides are TGTGCCAGCAGCCTGGGTGAAATGGTAATCGGTGAAAAACTGTTTTTT.

The rearrangement links TRBV7-9 to TRBJ2-5; D might be TRBD1 or TRBD2, each matching 5 bases. This CDR3 contains 14 residues. V lost 5 bases and J 7 bases, leaving 17 bases between the germline ends. Germline CDR1 SEHNR, CDR2 FQNEAQ (reference sequence). CDR3 coding DNA: TGTGCCAGCAGCGCGGACACGGGAATGACGACCCAGTACTTC. It is translated as CASSADTGMTTQYF.

This rearrangement joins TRBV7-3 to TRBJ2-2; 8 bases are a match to TRBD1. The germline CDR1 and CDR2 sequences are SGHTA and FQGTGA. This CDR3 comprises 18 residues. V lost 4 bases to trimming and J lost 4 bases; unmatched junction nucleotides: 14. This chain's CDR3 is CASSSTSDRVVSTGELFF. CDR3 DNA: TGTGCCAGCAGCTCCACCTCGGACAGGGTAGTAAGCACCGGGGAGCTGTTTTTT.

The chain couples TRBV19 to TRBJ2-2; D not resolved. Trimming shortened V by 5 bases and J by 4 bases, and 5 bases separated the two germline ends. The CDR3 runs to 12 residues. Germline CDR1 reads LNHDA; CDR2 reads SQIVND (reference sequence). In DNA form, the CDR3 reads TGTGCCAGTAGTTCGCTCACCGGGGAGCTGTTTTTT. It encodes CASSSLTGELFF.

The rearrangement links TRBV7-6 to TRBJ1-3; D call uncertain. The V and J ends lost 6 bases and 4 bases respectively, with 13 bases between them. The CDR3 contains 14 residues. The germline V gene has CDR1 SGHVS and CDR2 FNYEAQ. CDR3 loop: CASRPRLNGNTIYF. As DNA, the CDR3 is TGTGCCAGCAGACCCCGATTGAACGGAAACACCATATATTTT.

The chain employs TRBV9 and TRBJ1-5; no clear D. Trimming stripped 2 bases from V and 7 bases from J, with 13 bases between. Germline CDR1 SGDLS, CDR2 YYNGEE. The CDR3 consists of 14 residues. CDR3 coding DNA: TGTGCCAGCAGCGTCTCCTCGATGGGCCAGCCCCAGCATTTT. Its protein is CASSVSSMGQPQHF.

This clone was picked up a small number of times. Other DNA variants within this sample encode the same CDR3. This chain connects TRBV7-2 to TRBJ2-5; D ambiguous. Germline assignment: CDR1 SGHTA and CDR2 FQGNSA. CDR3 length: 12 amino acids. V dropped 2 bases and J dropped 2 bases, with 3 bases sitting between them. The chain's CDR3 is CASSLFQETQYF. The CDR3 DNA is TGTGCCAGCAGCTTATTTCAAGAGACCCAGTACTTC.

This clone turned up a few times. This chain connects TRBV28 to TRBJ2-1; a possible D gene is TRBD2 (5 bases). This CDR3 spans 12 amino acids. The V and J ends lost 8 bases and 8 bases respectively, with 13 bases between them. The germline V gene encodes CDR1 MDHEN and CDR2 SYDVKM. CDR3 sequence: CASASRADEQFF. The CDR3 DNA follows: TGTGCCAGCGCCTCGAGGGCGGATGAGCAGTTCTTC.

This clone was recorded at least ten times. Other DNA sequences in this sample translate to the same CDR3. V usage is TRBV7-2 and J usage is TRBJ2-1, with D maybe TRBD2 (6 bases). The CDR3 runs to 15 residues. Trimming left V 5 bases short and J 2 bases short, with 13 bases between. Per the germline V gene, CDR1 is SGHTA and CDR2 is FQGNSA. This CDR3 reads CASSPLALTYNEQFF. CDR3 coding DNA: TGTGCCAGCAGCCCACTAGCACTAACCTACAATGAGCAGTTCTTC.